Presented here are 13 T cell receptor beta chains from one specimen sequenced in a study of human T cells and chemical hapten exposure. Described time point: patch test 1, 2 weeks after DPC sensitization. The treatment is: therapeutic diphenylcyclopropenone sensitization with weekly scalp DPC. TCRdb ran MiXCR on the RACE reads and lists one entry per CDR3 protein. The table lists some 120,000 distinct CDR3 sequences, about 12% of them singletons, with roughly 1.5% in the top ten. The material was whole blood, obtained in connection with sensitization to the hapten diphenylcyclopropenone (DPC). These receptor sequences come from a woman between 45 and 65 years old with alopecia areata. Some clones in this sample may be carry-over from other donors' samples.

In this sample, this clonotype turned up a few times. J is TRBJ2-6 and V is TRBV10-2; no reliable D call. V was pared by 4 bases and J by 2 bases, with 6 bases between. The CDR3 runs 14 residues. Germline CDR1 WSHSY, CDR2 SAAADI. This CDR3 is CASSAVPGANVLTF. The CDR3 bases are TGCGCCAGCAGTGCTGTACCTGGGGCCAACGTCCTGACTTTC.

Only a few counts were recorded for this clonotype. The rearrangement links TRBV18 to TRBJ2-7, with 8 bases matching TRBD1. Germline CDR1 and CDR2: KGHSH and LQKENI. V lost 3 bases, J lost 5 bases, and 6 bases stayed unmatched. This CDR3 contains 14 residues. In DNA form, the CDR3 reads TGTGCCAGCTCACCTCCTGCAGGGGGCGACGAGCAGTACTTC. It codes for CASSPPAGGDEQYF. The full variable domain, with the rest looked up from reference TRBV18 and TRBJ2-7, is NAGVMQNPRHLVRRRGQEARLRCSPMKGHSHVYWYRQLPEEGLKFMVYLQKENIIDESGMPKERFSAEFPKEGPSILRIQQVVRGDSAAYFCASSPPAGGDEQYFGPGTRLTVT.

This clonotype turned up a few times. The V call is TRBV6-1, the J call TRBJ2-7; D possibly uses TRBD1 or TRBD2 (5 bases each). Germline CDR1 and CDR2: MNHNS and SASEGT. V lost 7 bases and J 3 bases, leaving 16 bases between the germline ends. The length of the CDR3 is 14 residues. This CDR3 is CASKRGREIYEQYF. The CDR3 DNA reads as TGTGCCAGCAAGAGGGGACGGGAAATCTACGAGCAGTACTTC.

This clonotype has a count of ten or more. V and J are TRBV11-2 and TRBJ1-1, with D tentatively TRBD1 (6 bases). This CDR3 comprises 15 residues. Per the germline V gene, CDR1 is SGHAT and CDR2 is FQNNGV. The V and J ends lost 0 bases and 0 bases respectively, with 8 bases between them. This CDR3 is CASSLDGGMNTEAFF. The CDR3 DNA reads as TGTGCCAGCAGCTTAGACGGGGGCATGAACACTGAAGCTTTCTTT.

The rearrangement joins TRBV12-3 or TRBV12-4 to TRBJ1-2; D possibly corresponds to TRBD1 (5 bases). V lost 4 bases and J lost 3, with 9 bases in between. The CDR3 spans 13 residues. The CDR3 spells CASSSGSYYGYTF. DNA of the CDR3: TGTGCCAGCAGTTCAGGGTCCTACTATGGCTACACCTTC.

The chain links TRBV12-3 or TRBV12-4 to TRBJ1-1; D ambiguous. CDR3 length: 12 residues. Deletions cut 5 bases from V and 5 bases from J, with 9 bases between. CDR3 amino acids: CASSKMGTEAFF. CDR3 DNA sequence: TGTGCCAGCAGTAAGATGGGGACTGAAGCTTTCTTT.

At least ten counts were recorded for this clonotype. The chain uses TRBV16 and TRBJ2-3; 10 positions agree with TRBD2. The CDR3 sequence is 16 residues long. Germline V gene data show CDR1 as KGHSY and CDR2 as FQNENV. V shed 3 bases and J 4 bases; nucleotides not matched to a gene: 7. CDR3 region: CASSHHRAGGPDTQYF. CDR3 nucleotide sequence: TGTGCCAGCAGCCATCATCGAGCGGGAGGGCCAGATACGCAGTATTTT.

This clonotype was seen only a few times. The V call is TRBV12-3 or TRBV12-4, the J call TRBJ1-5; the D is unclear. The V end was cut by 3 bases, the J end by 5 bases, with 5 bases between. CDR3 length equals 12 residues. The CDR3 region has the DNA TGTGCCAGCAGTTTTGCGGATCAGCCCCAGCATTTT. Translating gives CASSFADQPQHF.

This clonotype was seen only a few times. CDR3 loop: CAISEVPERDKVQETQYF. The CDR3 DNA reads TGTGCCATCAGTGAGGTCCCCGAGAGGGACAAAGTGCAAGAGACCCAGTACTTC. This chain joins TRBV10-3 and TRBJ2-5; D is perhaps TRBD1 (6 bases). The germline gives CDR1 ENHRY, CDR2 SYGVKD. CDR3 length equals 18 residues. V gave up 2 bases and J gave up 2 bases, with 21 bases separating them.

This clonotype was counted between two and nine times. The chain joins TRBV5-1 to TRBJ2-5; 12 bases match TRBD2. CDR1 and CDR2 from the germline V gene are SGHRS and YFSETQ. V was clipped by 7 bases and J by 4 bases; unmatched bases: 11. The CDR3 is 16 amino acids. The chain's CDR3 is CASGSGGLAGLETQYF. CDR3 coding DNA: TGCGCCAGCGGATCGGGAGGACTAGCGGGGTTAGAGACCCAGTACTTC.

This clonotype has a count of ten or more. The CDR3 bases are TGTGCCACCAGCAGAGATCCGGGGGGACGTCCCTACGAGCAGTACTTC. Translation: CATSRDPGGRPYEQYF. The gene calls are TRBV15 and TRBJ2-7, with 7 nucleotides matching TRBD2. This CDR3 has 16 amino acids. J was trimmed by 2 bases and V by 0 bases; bases with no gene match: 7. Germline V gene sequence: CDR1 LNHNV, CDR2 YYDKDF (reference sequence).

This CDR3 is CASSLSKRALQYF. The DNA of the CDR3 is TGTGCCAGCAGTTTATCCAAGCGGGCCCTACAGTACTTC. The gene calls are TRBV28 and TRBJ2-7, with TRBD2 as a possible D gene (6 bases). Trimming took off 1 base at V and 10 bases at J, with 14 bases between the two ends. Germline assignment: CDR1 MDHEN and CDR2 SYDVKM. This CDR3 is built from 13 residues.

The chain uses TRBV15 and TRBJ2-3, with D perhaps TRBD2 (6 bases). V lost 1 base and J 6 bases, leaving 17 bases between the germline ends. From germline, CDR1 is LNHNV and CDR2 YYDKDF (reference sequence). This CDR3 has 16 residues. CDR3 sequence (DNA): TGTGCCACCAGCAGAGGTAGCGGACCCGGGGTGGATACGCAGTATTTT. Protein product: CATSRGSGPGVDTQYF. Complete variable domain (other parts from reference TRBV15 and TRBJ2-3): DAMVIQNPRYQVTQFGKPVTLSCSQTLNHNVMYWYQQKSSQAPKLLFHYYDKDFNNEADTPDNFQSRRPNTSFCFLDIRSPGLGDTAMYLCATSRGSGPGVDTQYFGPGTRLTVL.